This T cell receptor beta chain was documented in a study of regulatory and conventional T cells in RAG deficiency (dated by TCRdb to 2015 to 2018). In terms of the full investigation: High-throughput TCR beta sequencing was used to compare the diversity and composition of the Treg, conventional CD4+ and CD8+ T cell repertoires of RAG-deficient patients with those of healthy controls.

Ends trimmed: V by 4 bases, J by 0 bases; bases unmatched to a gene: 3. The CDR1 and CDR2 encoded by the germline V gene are SGHVS and FNYEAQ. Counted from cysteine to phenylalanine, this CDR3 has 15 amino acids. Here the CDR3 DNA is all that survives: 45 bases in frame from base 1. As concerns this clone: Its antigen is still unknown. Per-nucleotide qualities are absent, and no much larger clonotype sits a single base away.

Eight or nine healthy control donors served as the comparison group for repertoire analyses. CD8+ T cells lacking CD4 were purified from blood before genomic DNA extraction. The method was the immunoSEQ multiplex PCR assay. Genomic DNA from the sorted T-cell subsets was used to amplify and sequence rearranged TCR beta chain products. The authors' analysis ran thus. Shannon entropy and Simpson indices were used to quantify the repertoire diversity of productive TCR beta rearrangements. Clonal expansion was assessed by the summed frequency of the 100 most abundant productive TCR beta clonotypes among total reads. A self-reactivity index based on amino acid usage at CDR3beta positions 6 and 7 was applied to the TRB repertoires. Repertoire analyses used two-way ANOVA; flow cytometric analyses used Student t or Mann-Whitney tests. The table comes from immuneACCESS by way of TCRdb, which keeps in-frame sequences with V and J called. Part of the clones is missing from these tables; in studies checked, under half for an unresolved V gene and the rest for unknown reasons. That table gives V, J and clone size, and the DNA gave D and trimming. The sample table lists about 8,500 clones, approximately 80% of them with a count of one. The top ten hold 34% of the sample.

The study at large found these results: All patient T-cell subsets had shorter CDR3 lengths; Omenn syndrome patients showed >80% Treg-Tconv repertoire overlap at nucleotide and amino acid level. In Omenn syndrome patients, sorted CD25-high CD127-low cells may represent peripherally activated cells rather than bona fide Treg cells. For some subjects, some analyses of T-cell subsets were not performed. Markedly lower Shannon entropy and higher Simpson indices were observed in RAG-deficient patients than in control T-cell subpopulations. Compared with controls, Omenn syndrome and CID/AS patients had roughly 100-fold fewer unique TCR beta sequences in Treg cells, whereas the reduction in the other subsets was approximately 10-fold.

This sample was also put to use in a study of regulatory T cells. The second study's authors report: For the multiplex PCR, 52 forward TRBV primers and 13 reverse TRBJ primers were used, and amplification bias was corrected with both assay-based and computational methods. Restricted unique TRB V-J pairs and skewed V and J gene usage were observed in patient repertoires, most markedly in regulatory T cells. T-cell receptor beta repertoires of sorted regulatory, conventional CD4+ and CD8+ T cells were compared between CD3G-deficient patients and healthy controls. Peripheral blood mononuclear cells were isolated by Ficoll density separation. CD3+ CD8+ CD4- T cells were isolated using a FACSAria cell sorter. Within the immunoSEQ assay, multiplex PCR amplified rearranged TRB loci from genomic DNA. An Illumina HiSeq platform was used to sequence the TRB amplicons. Raw sequences were error-filtered and aligned to reference gene sequences by custom algorithms and were subsequently analyzed with the immunoSEQ online tools. The frequencies of productive and nonproductive TRB rearrangements were evaluated among unique sequences as well as among total sequences. Group comparisons used t tests, Mann-Whitney tests or two-way ANOVA run in Prism software.

The V gene is TRBV7-6 and the J gene is TRBJ2-3, with 8 junctional bases fitting TRBD1. The specimen was CD8+ T cells sorted from blood. The sequence was obtained from a human donor in good health. The CDR3 protein is CASSSTGASTDTQYF. The nucleotide sequence reads as follows: TGTGCCAGCAGCTCGACAGGGGCTAGCACAGATACGCAGTATTTT.